The rows below give T cell receptor beta chains drawn from one sample of a study of T cells in Graves' hyperthyroidism and ophthalmopathy. TCRdb called the multiplex PCR reads again in MiXCR, with one record for every CDR3 protein. This table holds approximately 200,000 distinct CDR3 sequences, roughly 18% found once. Sequenced sample: blood. These receptors came from a man in his forties with Graves' hyperthyroidism. Each CDR3 is given with its conserved first and last residue. The order of the fields is clone size, J gene, V gene, D gene, CDR3 DNA, CDR3 protein. A D gene is named only where the DNA matches it firmly. Rows may omit the clone size; those that give it use once, few, many or a size class.

.,TRBJ2-3,TRBV20-1,.,TGCAGTGCTAGGAAAGCTTATAGCACAGATACGCAGTATTTT,CSARKAYSTDTQYF
many,TRBJ2-1,TRBV20-1,TRBD2,TGCAGTGCTACGCCAGCGGGGGGCTACAATGAGCAGTTCTTC,CSATPAGGYNEQFF
.,TRBJ2-1,TRBV7-3,TRBD1,TGTGCCAGCAGCGTTGGGACAGGGGGTGAGCAGTTCTTC,CASSVGTGGEQFF
many,TRBJ1-5,TRBV30,.,TGTGCCTGGAGTGTAGATAGCAATCAGCCCCAGCATTTT,CAWSVDSNQPQHF
many,TRBJ2-7,TRBV20-1,TRBD1,TGCAGTGCTAGAGCGTCCCGGGACAGCAACTCCTACGAGCAGTACTTC,CSARASRDSNSYEQYF
.,TRBJ1-6,TRBV5-1,TRBD1,TGCGCCAGCAGTCCCGGGACAGGGTGGAATTCACCCCTCCACTTT,CASSPGTGWNSPLHF
many,TRBJ2-1,TRBV7-2,TRBD2,TGTGCCAGCAGCTTCCGGGGGGGCCTCAGGAATGAGCAGTTCTTC,CASSFRGGLRNEQFF
many,TRBJ1-5,TRBV7-9,TRBD1,TGTGCCAGCAGCCCGGGGACAGGAGAAGGGGATCAGCCCCAGCATTTT,CASSPGTGEGDQPQHF
many,TRBJ2-7,TRBV20-1,.,TGCAGTGCGGAAGGCCGGGGCCGGAGGTCCTACGAGCAGTACTTC,CSAEGRGRRSYEQYF
many,TRBJ1-4,TRBV6-1,.,TGTGCCAGCAATACAGAGGGGAAACTGTTTTTT,CASNTEGKLFF
many,TRBJ2-1,TRBV11-2,TRBD2,TGTGCCAGCAGCCTAGCCCGGACTAGCGGGGGGACGGCGCAGGAGCAGTTCTTC,CASSLARTSGGTAQEQFF
many,TRBJ1-6,TRBV12-3/TRBV12-4,TRBD1,TGTGCCAGCACGGACAGGGATAATTCACCCCTCCACTTT,CASTDRDNSPLHF
.,TRBJ1-2,TRBV6-1,.,TGTGCCAGCAGTGCGGGCAGGGCGGATTCTGGATATGGCTACACCTTC,CASSAGRADSGYGYTF
many,TRBJ2-7,TRBV4-3,TRBD2,TGCGCCAGCAGAGCGGGGGGGAGCTACGAGCAGTACTTC,CASRAGGSYEQYF
many,TRBJ2-3,TRBV30,TRBD1,TGTGCCTGTACCAGGGGGCCTGGCACAGATACGCAGTATTTT,CACTRGPGTDTQYF
few,TRBJ1-6,TRBV20-1,.,TGCAGTGCTCAAAACCCAGGACAGCTCTATAATTCACCCCTCCACTTT,CSAQNPGQLYNSPLHF
many,TRBJ1-5,TRBV29-1,TRBD1,TGCAGCGTTACGTACCAGGGGGACCAGCCCCAGCATTTT,CSVTYQGDQPQHF
many,TRBJ2-6,TRBV7-2,TRBD1,TGTGCCAGCAGCTTAAGGTCCGGGACAGGGAGCTCTGGGGCCAACGTCCTGACTTTC,CASSLRSGTGSSGANVLTF
many,TRBJ2-1,TRBV11-2,TRBD1,TGTGCCAGCAGCTTAGGCAGGACAGGCTACAATGAGCAGTTCTTC,CASSLGRTGYNEQFF
many,TRBJ2-2,TRBV30,.,TGTGCCTGGTCCTCCGGGGTTGGCACCGGGGAGCTGTTTTTT,CAWSSGVGTGELFF
.,TRBJ1-1,TRBV6-5,TRBD1,TGTGCCAGCAGTTACCACCACAGGGGACACACTGAAGCTTTCTTT,CASSYHHRGHTEAFF
many,TRBJ2-3,TRBV2,TRBD2,TGTGCCAGCCAGAGGAGCGGGGGCACAGATACGCAGTATTTT,CASQRSGGTDTQYF